Sequencing of this T cell receptor (beta chain) was carried out in a study of blood T cell repertoires in COVID-19. The overall study: There were acute and convalescent COVID-19 samples, and they came from the United States, Italy and Spain. From T cells, B-cell-depleted T cells, or PBMCs came the material, which was cDNA or gDNA.

As processed by the authors: Counts of nucleated cells, estimated from reference gene primer amplification, were obtained. Using immunoSEQ multiplex PCR, the repertoire was profiled, and TCRdb retains in-frame clones only, with some absent. D and trimming come from the DNA, and the V and J calls and clone size come from that table. Among hundreds of thousands of clones listed, roughly 80% were seen once. The CDR3 has 15 residues. Losses at the gene ends were 6 bases for V and 6 bases for J; bases not matched to a gene: 9. Germline assignment: CDR1 MNHEY and CDR2 SVGAGI. The chain recombines TRBV6-5 with TRBJ2-2; 8 nucleotides align to TRBD1. The sequence derives from an elderly man with acute or convalescent COVID-19. Material for sequencing was peripheral blood. The CDR3 nucleotides read TGTGCCAGCAGGTCTCCAGGGGGCGGGGCCGGGGAGCTGTTTTTT. This codes for CASRSPGGGAGELFF.